Detailed here is one TCR beta chain. Per germline, CDR1 SEHNR and CDR2 FQNEAQ (reference sequence). The CDR3 runs to 15 residues. The V gene lost 6 bases and the J gene lost 0 bases, with 9 bases spanning the gap. The data were obtained in a study of blood T cell repertoires in COVID-19. For the study at large: Whether acute or convalescent, the COVID-19 samples came from the United States, Italy and Spain. T cells, B-cell-depleted T cells, or PBMCs provided the cDNA or gDNA that served as material.

Original handling: For nucleated cells, counts were estimated from reference gene primer amplification. Method: immunoSEQ multiplex PCR; TCRdb's copy keeps in-frame clones and lacks some. The D gene and trimming were derived from the DNA, and the V and J assignments and clone size from that table. Here the sample spans 34,000 or so clones, about nine tenths being singletons. This TCR was sampled from a man over 45 with active or convalescent COVID-19. The sample consisted of peripheral blood. The chain joins TRBV7-9 to TRBJ2-6; weak D call: TRBD2 (6 bases). CDR3 loop: CASSSGDSGANVLTF. The CDR3 bases are TGTGCCAGCAGTTCGGGGGACTCTGGGGCCAACGTCCTGACTTTC.